This entry is about one T cell receptor (beta chain). The table came from immunoSEQ multiplex PCR; TCRdb's copy has only in-frame clones and leaves some out. The sample holds 55,000 or so clones, roughly 80% seen once. Germline CDR1 reads MNHEY; CDR2 reads SVGEGT. V shed 4 bases and J shed 4 bases, with 7 bases lying between them. The CDR3 is made up of 13 amino acids. These data belong to a study of blood T cell repertoires in COVID-19. The chain carries TRBV6-2 or TRBV6-3 and TRBJ2-2, with unresolved D. This clonotype was sampled from a human donor in a cohort sampled during active or convalescent COVID-19. The sequencing input was peripheral blood. Here the CDR3 reads CASSSRSTGELFF. CDR3 DNA sequence: TGTGCCAGCAGTTCTCGGAGCACCGGGGAGCTGTTTTTT.